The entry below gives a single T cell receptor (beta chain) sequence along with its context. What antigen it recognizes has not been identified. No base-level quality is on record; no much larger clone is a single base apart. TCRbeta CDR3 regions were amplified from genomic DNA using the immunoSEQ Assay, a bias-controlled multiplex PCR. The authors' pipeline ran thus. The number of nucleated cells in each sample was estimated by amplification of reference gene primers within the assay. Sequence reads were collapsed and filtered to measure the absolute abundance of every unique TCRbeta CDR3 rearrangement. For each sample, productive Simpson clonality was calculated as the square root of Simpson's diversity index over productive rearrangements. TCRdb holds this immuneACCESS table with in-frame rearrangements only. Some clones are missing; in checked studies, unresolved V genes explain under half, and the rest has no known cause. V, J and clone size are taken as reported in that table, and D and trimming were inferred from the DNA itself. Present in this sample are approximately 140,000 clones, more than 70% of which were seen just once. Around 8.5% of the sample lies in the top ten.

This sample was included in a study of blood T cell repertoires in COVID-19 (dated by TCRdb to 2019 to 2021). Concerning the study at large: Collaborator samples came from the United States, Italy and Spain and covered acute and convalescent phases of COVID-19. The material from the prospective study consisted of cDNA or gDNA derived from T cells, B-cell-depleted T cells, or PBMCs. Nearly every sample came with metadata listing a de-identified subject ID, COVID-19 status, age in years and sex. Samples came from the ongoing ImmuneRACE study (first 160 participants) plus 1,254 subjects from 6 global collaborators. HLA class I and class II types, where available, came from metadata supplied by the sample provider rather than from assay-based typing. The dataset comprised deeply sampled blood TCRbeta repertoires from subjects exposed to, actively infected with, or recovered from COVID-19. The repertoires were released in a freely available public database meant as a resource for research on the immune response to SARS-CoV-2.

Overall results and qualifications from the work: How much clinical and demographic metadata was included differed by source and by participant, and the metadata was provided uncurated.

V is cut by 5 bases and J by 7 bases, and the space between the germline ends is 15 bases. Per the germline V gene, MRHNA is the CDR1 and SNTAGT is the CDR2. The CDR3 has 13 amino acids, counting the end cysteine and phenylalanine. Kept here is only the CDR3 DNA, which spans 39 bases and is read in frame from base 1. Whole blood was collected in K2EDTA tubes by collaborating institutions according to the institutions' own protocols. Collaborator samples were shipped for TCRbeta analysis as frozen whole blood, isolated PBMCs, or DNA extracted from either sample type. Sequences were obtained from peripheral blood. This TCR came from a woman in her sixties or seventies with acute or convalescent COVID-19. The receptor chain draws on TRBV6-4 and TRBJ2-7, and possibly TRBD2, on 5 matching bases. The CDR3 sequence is CASSPARGREQYF. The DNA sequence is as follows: TGTGCCAGCAGTCCCGCCCGGGGAAGGGAGCAGTACTTC.